This T cell receptor beta chain was retrieved from a study of blood T cell repertoires in COVID-19. Overall study context: Samples came from the United States, Italy and Spain, spanning acute and convalescent COVID-19. Sources were T cells, B-cell-depleted T cells, or PBMCs; the material itself was cDNA or gDNA.

In the authors' methods: Estimation of nucleated cell counts was performed using reference gene primer amplification. Profiled with immunoSEQ multiplex PCR; TCRdb holds only in-frame clones, not every one. Clone size and V and J calls were adopted from that table, with D and trimming inferred from the DNA. The sample has about 84,000 clones, 70% to 75% seen once. Germline values: CDR1 SGDLS, CDR2 YYNGEE. V gave up 4 bases and J gave up 4 bases; unmatched junction bases: 12. This CDR3 has 16 residues. The sample holds a few counts of this clone. The V call is TRBV9, the J call TRBJ2-3, with TRBD2 matching 7 bases. The clonotype comes from a man between 45 and 60 years old with active or convalescent COVID-19. Sequenced input: peripheral blood. The CDR3 loop is CASSQAAAGVADTQYF. The CDR3 DNA is TGTGCCAGCAGCCAGGCGGCGGCGGGGGTTGCAGATACGCAGTATTTT.